The 9 T cell receptor beta chains below come from one sample, sequenced in a study of T cell changes during pregnancy in multiple sclerosis. The assay was immunoSEQ multiplex PCR, and TCRdb's table has in-frame clones only and misses some. The sample has approximately 92,000 clones, about 92% seen once. Material: peripheral blood, obtained in the first trimester of pregnancy. Receptors were obtained from a female donor with multiple sclerosis, enrolled in a pregnancy study.

This rearrangement joins TRBV7-9 to TRBJ2-1, with TRBD2 as a possible D gene (6 bases). Trimming took off 0 bases at V and 15 bases at J, with 27 bases between the two ends. CDR3 size: 17 residues. CDR1 SEHNR and CDR2 FQNEAQ come from the germline V gene (reference sequence). CDR3: CASSLARDFSVGGDWFF. In nucleotides, the CDR3 is TGTGCCAGCAGCTTAGCCCGGGACTTCAGCGTCGGTGGAGATTGGTTCTTC.

The chain employs TRBV7-2 and TRBJ2-7, with 10 bases aligning to TRBD2. V was pared by 5 bases and J by 1 base, with 5 bases of the junction left unmatched. This CDR3 has 15 amino acids. Germline V gives CDR1 SGHTA, CDR2 FQGNSA. CDR3 in amino acids: CASSTGLAASYEQYF. CDR3 nucleotides: TGTGCCAGCAGCACAGGACTAGCGGCTTCCTACGAGCAGTACTTC.

V is TRBV29-1 and J is TRBJ1-1; possible D gene TRBD1, 5 bases. V was shortened by 1 base and J by 1 base, with 10 bases between the two germline ends. This CDR3 is built from 14 residues. The germline gives CDR1 SQVTM, CDR2 ANQGSEA. This CDR3 reads CSVEGRGSNTEAFF. The CDR3 coding sequence is TGCAGCGTTGAAGGGAGGGGATCGAACACTGAAGCTTTCTTT.

This chain links TRBV5-1 with TRBJ1-5; 10 nucleotides line up with TRBD1. The germline CDR1 and CDR2 sequences are SGHRS and YFSETQ. CDR3 length equals 15 residues. The ends lost 0 bases at V and 7 bases at J; junction bases unmatched: 4. The CDR3: CASSLDGTGVQPQHF. CDR3 DNA sequence: TGCGCCAGCAGCTTGGACGGGACAGGGGTCCAGCCCCAGCATTTT.

This chain uses TRBV5-4 with TRBJ2-1; 11 bases agree with TRBD2. The germline V gene encodes CDR1 SGHNT and CDR2 YYREEE (reference sequence). The ends lost 0 bases at V and 10 bases at J; junction bases unmatched: 3. CDR3 length: 14 amino acids. CDR3 residues: CASSLELAGVEQFF. The CDR3 coding sequence is TGTGCCAGCAGCTTGGAACTAGCGGGGGTAGAGCAGTTCTTC.

The J gene is TRBJ1-3, the V gene TRBV4-2, with D possibly TRBD1 on 5 matching bases. V lost 0 bases and J 2 bases, leaving 11 bases between the germline ends. This CDR3 spans 16 amino acids. The germline gives CDR1 LGHNA, CDR2 YNFKEQ. Here the CDR3 reads CASSQDGPGAGNTIYF. CDR3 in DNA: TGTGCCAGCAGCCAAGATGGGCCGGGGGCTGGAAACACCATATATTTT.

V usage is TRBV16 and J usage is TRBJ1-3, with D unresolved. Trimming removed 2 bases at V and 0 bases at J, with 11 bases between. This CDR3 contains 16 residues. Germline V CDR1 and CDR2: KGHSY, FQNENV. The DNA of the CDR3 is TGTGCCAGCAGCCAAGTTTCGGTTGACTCTGGAAACACCATATATTTT. Its protein is CASSQVSVDSGNTIYF.

V and J are TRBV5-4 and TRBJ2-7, with 7 positions matching TRBD2. The J segment lost 0 bases and the V segment lost 4 bases, leaving 4 bases of the junction unmatched. Germline loops: CDR1 SGHNT, CDR2 YYREEE (reference sequence). The CDR3 length is 14 residues. CDR3 nucleotides: TGTGCCAGCAGCGATCCGGGAGGCTCCTACGAGCAGTACTTC. It yields the protein CASSDPGGSYEQYF.

The chain couples TRBV5-1 to TRBJ2-7; D is undetermined. Trimming pared 0 bases from V and 6 bases from J, leaving 7 bases between. Per germline, CDR1 SGHRS and CDR2 YFSETQ. CDR3 length: 12 residues. The CDR3 DNA is TGCGCCAGCAGCTTGGGAGATATCGAGCAGTACTTC. Its protein is CASSLGDIEQYF.